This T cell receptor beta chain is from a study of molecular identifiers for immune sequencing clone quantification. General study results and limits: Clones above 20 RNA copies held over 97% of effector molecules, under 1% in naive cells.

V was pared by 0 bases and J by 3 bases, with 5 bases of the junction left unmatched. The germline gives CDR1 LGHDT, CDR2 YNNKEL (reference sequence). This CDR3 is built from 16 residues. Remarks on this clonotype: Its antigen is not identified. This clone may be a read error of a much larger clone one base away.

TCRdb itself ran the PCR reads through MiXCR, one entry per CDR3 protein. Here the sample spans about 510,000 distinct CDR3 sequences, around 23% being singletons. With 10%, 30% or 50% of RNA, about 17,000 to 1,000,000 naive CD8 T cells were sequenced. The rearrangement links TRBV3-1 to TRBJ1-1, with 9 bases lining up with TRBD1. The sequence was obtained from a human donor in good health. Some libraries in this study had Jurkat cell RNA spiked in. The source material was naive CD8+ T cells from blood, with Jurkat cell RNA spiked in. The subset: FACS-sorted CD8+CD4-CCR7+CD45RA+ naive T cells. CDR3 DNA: TGTGCCAGCAGCCAAGACCGTGGGACAGGGTACACTGAAGCTTTCTTT. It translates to CASSQDRGTGYTEAFF.